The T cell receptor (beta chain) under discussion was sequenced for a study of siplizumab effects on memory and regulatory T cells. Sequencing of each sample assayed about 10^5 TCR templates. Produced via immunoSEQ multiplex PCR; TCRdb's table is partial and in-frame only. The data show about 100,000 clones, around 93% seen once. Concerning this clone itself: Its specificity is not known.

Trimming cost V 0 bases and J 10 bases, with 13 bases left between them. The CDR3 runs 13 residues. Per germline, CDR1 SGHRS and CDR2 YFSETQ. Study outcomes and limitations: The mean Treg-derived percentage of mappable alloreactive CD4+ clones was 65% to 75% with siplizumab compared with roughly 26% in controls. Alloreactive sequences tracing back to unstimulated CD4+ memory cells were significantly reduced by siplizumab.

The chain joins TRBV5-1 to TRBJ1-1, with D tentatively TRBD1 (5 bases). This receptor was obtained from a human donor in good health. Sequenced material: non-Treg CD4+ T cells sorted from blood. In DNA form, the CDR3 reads TGCGCCAGCAGCTTGGCCGGGGGGATTGGAGCTTTCTTT. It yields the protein CASSLAGGIGAFF.